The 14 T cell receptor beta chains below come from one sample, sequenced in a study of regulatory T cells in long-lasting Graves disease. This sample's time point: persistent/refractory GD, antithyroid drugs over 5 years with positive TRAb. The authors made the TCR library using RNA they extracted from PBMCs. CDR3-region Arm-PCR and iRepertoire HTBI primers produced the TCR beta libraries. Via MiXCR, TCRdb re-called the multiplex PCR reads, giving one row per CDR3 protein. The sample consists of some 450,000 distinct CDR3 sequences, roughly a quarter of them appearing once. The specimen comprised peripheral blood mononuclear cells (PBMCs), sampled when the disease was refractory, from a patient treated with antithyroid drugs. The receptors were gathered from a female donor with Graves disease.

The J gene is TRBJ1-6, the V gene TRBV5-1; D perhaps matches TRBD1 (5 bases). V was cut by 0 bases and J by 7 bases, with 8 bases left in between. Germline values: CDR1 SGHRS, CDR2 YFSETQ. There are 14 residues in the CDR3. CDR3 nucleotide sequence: TGCGCCAGCAGCTTGGGACAGCAAAATTCACCCCTCCACTTT. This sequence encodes CASSLGQQNSPLHF.

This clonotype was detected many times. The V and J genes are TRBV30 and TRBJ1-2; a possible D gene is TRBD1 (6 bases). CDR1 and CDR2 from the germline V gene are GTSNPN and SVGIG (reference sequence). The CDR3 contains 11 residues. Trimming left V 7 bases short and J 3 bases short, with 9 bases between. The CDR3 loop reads CALDRDYGYTF. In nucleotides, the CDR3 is TGTGCCTTGGACAGAGACTATGGCTACACCTTC.

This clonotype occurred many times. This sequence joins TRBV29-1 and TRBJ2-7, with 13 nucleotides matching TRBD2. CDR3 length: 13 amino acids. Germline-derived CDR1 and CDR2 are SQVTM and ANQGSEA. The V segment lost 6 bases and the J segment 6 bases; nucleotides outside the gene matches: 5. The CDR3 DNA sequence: TGCAGCGTCGGACTAGCGGGAGATGGCGAGCAGTACTTC. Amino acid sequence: CSVGLAGDGEQYF.

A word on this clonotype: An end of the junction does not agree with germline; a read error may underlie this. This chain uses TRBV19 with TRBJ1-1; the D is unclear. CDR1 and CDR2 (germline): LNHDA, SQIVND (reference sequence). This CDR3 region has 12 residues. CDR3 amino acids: CASREGRTEALF. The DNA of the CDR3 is TGTGCCAGTAGAGAGGGAAGGACTGAAGCTCTCTTT.

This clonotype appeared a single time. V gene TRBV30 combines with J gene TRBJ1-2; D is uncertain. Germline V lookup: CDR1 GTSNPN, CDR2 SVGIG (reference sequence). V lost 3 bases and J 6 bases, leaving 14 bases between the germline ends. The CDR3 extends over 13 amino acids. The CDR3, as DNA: TGTGCCTGGAGGAGGGATAACGTTGATGGCTACACCTTC. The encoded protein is CAWRRDNVDGYTF.

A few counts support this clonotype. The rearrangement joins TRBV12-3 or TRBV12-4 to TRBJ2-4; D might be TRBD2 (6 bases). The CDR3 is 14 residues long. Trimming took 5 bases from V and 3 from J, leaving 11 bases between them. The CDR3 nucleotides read TGTGCCAGCAGTCCAGTAGCGGTCAAAAACATTCAGTACTTC. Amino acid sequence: CASSPVAVKNIQYF.

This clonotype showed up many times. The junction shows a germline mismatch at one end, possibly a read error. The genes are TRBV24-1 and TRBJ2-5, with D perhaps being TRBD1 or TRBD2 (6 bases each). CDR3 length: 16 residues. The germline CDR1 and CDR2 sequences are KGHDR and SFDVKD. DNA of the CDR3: TGTGCCACCAGTGATCCAGGACCGCGGGGACAAGGGACCCAGTACTTC. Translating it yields CATSDPGPRGQGTQYF.

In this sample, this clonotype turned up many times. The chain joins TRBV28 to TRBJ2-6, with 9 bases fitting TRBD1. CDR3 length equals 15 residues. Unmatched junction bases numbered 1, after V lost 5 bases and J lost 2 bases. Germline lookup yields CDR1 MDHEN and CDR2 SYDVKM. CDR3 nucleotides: TGTGCCAGCAGTAGGGACAGGGCTGGGGCCAACGTCCTGACTTTC. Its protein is CASSRDRAGANVLTF.

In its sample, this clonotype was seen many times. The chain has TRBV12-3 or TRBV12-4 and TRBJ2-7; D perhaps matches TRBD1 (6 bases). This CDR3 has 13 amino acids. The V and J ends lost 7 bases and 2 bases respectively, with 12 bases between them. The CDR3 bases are TGTGCCAGCACCCCGACAGGAACCTACGAGCAGTACTTC. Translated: CASTPTGTYEQYF.

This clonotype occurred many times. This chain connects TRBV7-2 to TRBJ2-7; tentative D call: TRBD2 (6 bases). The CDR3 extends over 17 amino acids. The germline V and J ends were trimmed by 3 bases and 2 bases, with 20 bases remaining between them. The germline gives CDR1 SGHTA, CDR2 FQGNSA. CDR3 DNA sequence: TGTGCCAGCAGCTTGGAGGCTGCGGGACGACCCCCCTACGAGCAGTACTTC. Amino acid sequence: CASSLEAAGRPPYEQYF.

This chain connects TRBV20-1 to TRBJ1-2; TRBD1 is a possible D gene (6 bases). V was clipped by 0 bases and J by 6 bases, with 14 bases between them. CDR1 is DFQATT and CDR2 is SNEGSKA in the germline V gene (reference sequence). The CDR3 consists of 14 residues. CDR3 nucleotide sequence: TGCAGTGCTAGAGATCTGGCAGGGGTTAATGGCTACACCTTC. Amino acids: CSARDLAGVNGYTF.

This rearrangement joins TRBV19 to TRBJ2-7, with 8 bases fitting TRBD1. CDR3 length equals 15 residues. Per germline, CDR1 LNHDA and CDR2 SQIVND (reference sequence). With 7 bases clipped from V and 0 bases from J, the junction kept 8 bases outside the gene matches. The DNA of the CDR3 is TGTGCCAGTATGAGGACAGGGTCGTCCTCCTACGAGCAGTACTTC. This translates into CASMRTGSSSYEQYF.

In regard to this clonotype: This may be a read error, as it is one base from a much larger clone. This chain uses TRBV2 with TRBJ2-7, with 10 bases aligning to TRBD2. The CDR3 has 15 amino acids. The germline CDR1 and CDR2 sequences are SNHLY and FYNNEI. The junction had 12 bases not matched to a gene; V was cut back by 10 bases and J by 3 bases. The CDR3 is CATRSRPSGSYEQYF. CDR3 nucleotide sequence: TGTGCCACCCGTTCTAGGCCTAGCGGGAGCTACGAGCAGTACTTC. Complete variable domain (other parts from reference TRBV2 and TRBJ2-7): EPEVTQTPSHQVTQMGQEVILRCVPISNHLYFYWYRQILGQKVEFLVSFYNNEISEKSEIFDDQFSVERPDGSNFTLKIRSTKLEDSAMYFCATRSRPSGSYEQYFGPGTRLTVT.

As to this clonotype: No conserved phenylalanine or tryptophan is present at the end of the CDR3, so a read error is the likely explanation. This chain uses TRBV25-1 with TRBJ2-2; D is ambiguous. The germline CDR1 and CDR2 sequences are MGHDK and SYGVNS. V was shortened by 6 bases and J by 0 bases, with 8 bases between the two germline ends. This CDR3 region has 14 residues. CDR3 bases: TGTGCCAGCAGGATCACTTCGAACACCGGGGAGCTGTTTTCT. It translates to CASRITSNTGELFS.